Below, one T cell receptor (beta chain) is given with its context. Its antigen is still unknown. No clone much larger than this one lies a single base away; base qualities are absent. This sample was included in a study of blood T cell repertoires in COVID-19 (dated by TCRdb to about 2020). About the full investigation: The collaborator samples originated in the United States, Italy and Spain and spanned the acute and convalescent phases of COVID-19. The prospective study material was composed of cDNA or gDNA derived from T cells, B-cell-depleted T cells, or PBMCs. The dataset comprised deeply sampled blood TCRbeta repertoires from subjects exposed to, actively infected with, or recovered from COVID-19. The repertoires were released in a freely available public database intended as a resource for research on the immune response to SARS-CoV-2. The samples were drawn from the first 160 participants of the ongoing ImmuneRACE study and from some 1,300 subjects provided by 6 global collaborators. The sample metadata nearly always contained a de-identified subject ID, COVID-19 status, age in years and sex. Where HLA class I and class II types were available, the types were taken from metadata supplied by the sample provider, not from assay-based typing. Study-wide conclusions, independent of this receptor: How much clinical and demographic metadata was included differed by source and by participant, and the metadata was provided uncurated.

TCRbeta CDR3 regions were amplified from genomic DNA using the immunoSEQ Assay, a bias-controlled multiplex PCR. As for the original processing: Within the assay, amplification of reference gene primers was used to estimate how many nucleated cells each sample contained. To quantify the absolute abundance of each unique TCRbeta CDR3 rearrangement, sequence reads were collapsed and filtered. For each sample, productive Simpson clonality was calculated as the square root of Simpson's diversity index across productive rearrangements. TCRdb holds this immuneACCESS table with in-frame rearrangements only. Some clones are missing; in checked studies, unresolved V genes explain under half, and the rest has no known cause. That table supplies the V and J calls and clone size; D and trimming were determined from the DNA. The sample table lists approximately 240,000 clones, 70% to 90% of them with a count of one. Just under 6.5% of the sample goes to the ten largest clones.

CDR1 and CDR2 (SQVTM, ANQGSEA) derive from the germline V gene. V has 6 bases trimmed and J has 2 bases trimmed; junction bases matching no gene number 3. Counted from cysteine to phenylalanine, this CDR3 has 13 amino acids. The kept DNA is CDR3 alone, 39 bases in frame from the first base. Whole blood was collected in K2EDTA tubes by collaborating institutions according to the institutions' own protocols. For TCRbeta analysis, collaborators shipped samples in one of three forms: frozen whole blood, isolated PBMCs, or DNA extracted from either of those sample types. This chain joins TRBV29-1 to TRBJ1-5, and TRBD1 aligns with 8 junction nucleotides. Specimen: peripheral blood. The source of this sequence is a woman aged 55-70 years with active or convalescent COVID-19. This receptor carries the CDR3 CSVQGGGNQPQHF. The nucleotide sequence is given as TGCAGCGTACAGGGGGGTGGCAATCAGCCCCAGCATTTT.